Included here is one T cell receptor beta chain sequence, with context. Its antigen is as yet unknown. These data come from a study of early T cells in non-severe SARS-CoV-2 infection. Whole-study results and caveats: A preference for anti-spike CD8 responses marked VDJdb matching, which missed private and CD4 specificities.

The germline CDR1 and CDR2 sequences are SNHLY and FYNNEI. V lost 5 bases and J 5 bases, leaving 21 bases between the germline ends. The CDR3 runs 16 residues. Researchers tagged individual cDNA molecules with unique molecular identifiers. TCRdb itself ran the 5' RACE reads through MiXCR, one entry per CDR3 protein. This repertoire shows around 60,000 distinct CDR3 sequences, 20% to 25% found once; its top ten account for 16%. The source is an adult who was a healthcare worker with PCR-confirmed SARS-CoV-2 infection or an uninfected control (not recorded which). Material: whole blood, obtained at baseline. The V call is TRBV2, the J call TRBJ2-5; D is perhaps TRBD2 (6 bases). The CDR3 nucleotides read TGTGCCAGCAGTCCCCTTGTGGGGGGTCCTCGGGAGACCCAGTACTTC. Residues: CASSPLVGGPRETQYF.